What follows are 3 T cell receptor beta chains derived from one specimen sequenced in a study of blood T cell repertoires in COVID-19. The data were produced by immunoSEQ multiplex PCR, yet TCRdb's version contains in-frame clones alone and is incomplete. The sample lists approximately 380,000 clones; around 89% were seen once. Specimen: PBMCs or T cells enriched from blood (not recorded which). These receptors came from a woman younger than 30 who had recovered from COVID-19.

The CDR3 is CASTAGSGETQYF. The CDR3 DNA is TGTGCCAGCACCGCTGGGTCGGGAGAGACCCAGTACTTC. The V gene is TRBV2, the J gene TRBJ2-5; no clear D. The CDR3 contains 13 residues. Germline V gene lookup returns CDR1 SNHLY and CDR2 FYNNEI. The V and J ends lost 7 bases and 4 bases respectively, with 13 bases between them.

The rearrangement uses TRBV7-6 and TRBJ1-2; D is perhaps TRBD1 (6 bases). Germline V gives CDR1 SGHVS, CDR2 FNYEAQ. The ends were cut back, 5 bases at V and 8 bases at J, with 21 bases in the middle. This CDR3 has 15 amino acids. CDR3 bases: TGTGCCAGCAGCCCGAGGACTGCTTGGACAGAAGGCTACACCTTC. Its translation: CASSPRTAWTEGYTF.

V and J are TRBV10-2 and TRBJ1-4; TRBD1 matches at 7 bases. The V gene end was trimmed by 10 bases and the J gene end by 8 bases; junction bases not matched to a gene: 16. Germline CDR1 WSHSY, CDR2 SAAADI. This CDR3 spans 15 amino acids. The CDR3: CATGTDASSLEKLFF. The CDR3, as DNA: TGCGCCACCGGGACAGATGCCTCTTCACTCGAAAAACTGTTTTTT.